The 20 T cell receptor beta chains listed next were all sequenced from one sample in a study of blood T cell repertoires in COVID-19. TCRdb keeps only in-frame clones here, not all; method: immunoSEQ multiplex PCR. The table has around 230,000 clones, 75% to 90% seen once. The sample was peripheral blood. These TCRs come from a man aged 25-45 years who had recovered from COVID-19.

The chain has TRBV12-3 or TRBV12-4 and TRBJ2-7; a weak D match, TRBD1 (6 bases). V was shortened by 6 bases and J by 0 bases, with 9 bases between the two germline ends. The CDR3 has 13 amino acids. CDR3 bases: TGTGCCAGCAGAACAGGGAGCTCCTACGAGCAGTACTTC. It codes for CASRTGSSYEQYF.

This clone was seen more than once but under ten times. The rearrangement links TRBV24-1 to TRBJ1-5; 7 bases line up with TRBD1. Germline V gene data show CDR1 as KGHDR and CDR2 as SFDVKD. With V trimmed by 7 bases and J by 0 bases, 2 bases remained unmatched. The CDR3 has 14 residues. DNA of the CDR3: TGTGCCACCAGCGGGACAGATAGCAATCAGCCCCAGCATTTT. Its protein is CATSGTDSNQPQHF.

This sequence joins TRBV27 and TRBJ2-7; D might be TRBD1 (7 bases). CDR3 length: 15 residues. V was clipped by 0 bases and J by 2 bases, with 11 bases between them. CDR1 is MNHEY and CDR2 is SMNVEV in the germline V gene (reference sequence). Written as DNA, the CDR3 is TGTGCCAGCAGTTTATCGGGGGGACAGCCCTACGAGCAGTACTTC. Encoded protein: CASSLSGGQPYEQYF.

This CDR3 is CASTQSTSHEQFF. The DNA of the CDR3 is TGTGCCAGCACTCAATCGACTAGCCATGAGCAGTTCTTC. The V gene is TRBV3-1 (or the pseudogene TRBV3-2), the J gene TRBJ2-1; TRBD2 matches at 7 bases. The CDR3 sequence is 13 residues long. The V gene end was trimmed by 7 bases and the J gene end by 8 bases; junction bases not matched to a gene: 8. In germline, CDR1 is LGHDT, CDR2 YNNKEL (reference sequence).

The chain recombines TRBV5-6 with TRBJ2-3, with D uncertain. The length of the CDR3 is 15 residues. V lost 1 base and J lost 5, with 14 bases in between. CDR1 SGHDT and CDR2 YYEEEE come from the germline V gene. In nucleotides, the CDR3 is TGTGCCAGCAGCTTGAAAGTACTCCTTAGAGATACGCAGTATTTT. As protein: CASSLKVLLRDTQYF.

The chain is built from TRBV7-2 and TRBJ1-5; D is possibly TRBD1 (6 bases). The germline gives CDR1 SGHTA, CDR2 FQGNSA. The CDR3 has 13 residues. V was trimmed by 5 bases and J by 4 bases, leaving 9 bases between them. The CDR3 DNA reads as TGTGCCAGCAGCATAGACAGGAATCAGCCCCAGCATTTT. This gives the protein CASSIDRNQPQHF.

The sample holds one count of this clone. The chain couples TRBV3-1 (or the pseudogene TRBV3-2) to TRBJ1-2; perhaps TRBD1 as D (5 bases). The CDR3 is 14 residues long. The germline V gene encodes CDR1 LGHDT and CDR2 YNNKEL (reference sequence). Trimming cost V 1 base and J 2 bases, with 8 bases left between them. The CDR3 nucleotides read TGTGCCAGCAGCCAAGTCGGGGGGAACTATGGCTACACCTTC. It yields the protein CASSQVGGNYGYTF.

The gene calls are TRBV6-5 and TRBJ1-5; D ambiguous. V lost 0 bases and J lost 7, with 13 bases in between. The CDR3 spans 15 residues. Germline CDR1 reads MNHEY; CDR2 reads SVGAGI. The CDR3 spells CASSYSKVGGQPQHF. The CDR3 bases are TGTGCCAGCAGTTACTCGAAAGTGGGAGGCCAGCCCCAGCATTTT.

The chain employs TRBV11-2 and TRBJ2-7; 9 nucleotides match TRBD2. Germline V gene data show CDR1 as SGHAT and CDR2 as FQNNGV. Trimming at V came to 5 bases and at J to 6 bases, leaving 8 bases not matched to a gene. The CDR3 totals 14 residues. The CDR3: CASSLDLTSGEQYF. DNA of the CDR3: TGTGCCAGCAGCCTCGATCTGACTAGCGGCGAGCAGTACTTC.

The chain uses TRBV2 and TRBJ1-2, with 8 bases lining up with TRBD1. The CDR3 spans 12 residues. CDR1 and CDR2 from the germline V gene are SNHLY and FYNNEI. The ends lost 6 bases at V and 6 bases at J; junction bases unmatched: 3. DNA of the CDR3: TGTGCCAGCAGCGGACAGGGAGATGGCTACACCTTC. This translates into CASSGQGDGYTF.

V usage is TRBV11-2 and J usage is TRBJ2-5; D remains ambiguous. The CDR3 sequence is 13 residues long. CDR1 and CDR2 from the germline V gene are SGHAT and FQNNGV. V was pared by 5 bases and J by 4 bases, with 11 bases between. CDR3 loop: CASSPPVGETQYF. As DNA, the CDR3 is TGTGCCAGCAGCCCCCCCGTCGGAGAGACCCAGTACTTC.

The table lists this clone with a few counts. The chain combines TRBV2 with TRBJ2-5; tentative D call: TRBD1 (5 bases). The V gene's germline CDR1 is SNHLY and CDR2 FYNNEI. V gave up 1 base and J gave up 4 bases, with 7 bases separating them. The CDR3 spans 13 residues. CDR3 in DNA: TGTGCCAGCAGTGAAGGGACAAGAGAGACCCAGTACTTC. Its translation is CASSEGTRETQYF.

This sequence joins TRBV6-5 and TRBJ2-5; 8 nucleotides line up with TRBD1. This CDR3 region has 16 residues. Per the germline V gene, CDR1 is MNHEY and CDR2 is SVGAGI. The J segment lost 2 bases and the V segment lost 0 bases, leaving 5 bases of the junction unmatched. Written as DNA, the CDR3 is TGTGCCAGCAGTTACTCGGGCAGGGGGCATCAAGAGACCCAGTACTTC. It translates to CASSYSGRGHQETQYF.

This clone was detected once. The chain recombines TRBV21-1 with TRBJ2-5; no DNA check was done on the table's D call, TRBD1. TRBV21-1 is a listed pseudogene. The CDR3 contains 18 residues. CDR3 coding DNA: TGTGCCAGCAGCAAAGCACCGACGGACAGGGGAGACCAAGAGACCCAGTACTTC. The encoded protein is CASSKAPTDRGDQETQYF.

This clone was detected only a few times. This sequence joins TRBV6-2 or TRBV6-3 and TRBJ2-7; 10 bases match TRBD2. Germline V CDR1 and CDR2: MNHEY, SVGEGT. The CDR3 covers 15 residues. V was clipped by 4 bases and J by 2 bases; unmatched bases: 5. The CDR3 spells CASSSPSGGPYEQYF. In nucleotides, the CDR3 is TGTGCCAGCAGTTCCCCTAGCGGGGGACCCTACGAGCAGTACTTC.

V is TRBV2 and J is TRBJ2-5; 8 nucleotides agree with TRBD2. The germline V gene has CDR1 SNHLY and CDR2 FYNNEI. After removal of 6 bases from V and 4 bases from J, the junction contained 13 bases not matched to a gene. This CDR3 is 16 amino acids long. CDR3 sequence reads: CASRTLRGGLVETQYF. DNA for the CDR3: TGTGCCAGCAGGACACTCCGGGGGGGCCTGGTAGAGACCCAGTACTTC.

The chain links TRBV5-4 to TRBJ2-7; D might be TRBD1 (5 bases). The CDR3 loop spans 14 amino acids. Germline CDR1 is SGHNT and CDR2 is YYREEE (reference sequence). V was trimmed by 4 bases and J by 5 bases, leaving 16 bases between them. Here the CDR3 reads CASSPHAGRDEQYF. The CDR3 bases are TGTGCCAGCAGCCCTCACGCAGGGCGCGACGAGCAGTACTTC.

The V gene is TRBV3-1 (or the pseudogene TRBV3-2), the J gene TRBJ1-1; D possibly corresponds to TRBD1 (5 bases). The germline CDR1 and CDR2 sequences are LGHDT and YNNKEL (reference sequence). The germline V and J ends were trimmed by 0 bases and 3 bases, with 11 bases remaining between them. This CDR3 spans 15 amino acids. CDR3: CASSQDSGAYTEAFF. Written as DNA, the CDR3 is TGTGCCAGCAGCCAAGATAGCGGGGCTTACACTGAAGCTTTCTTT.

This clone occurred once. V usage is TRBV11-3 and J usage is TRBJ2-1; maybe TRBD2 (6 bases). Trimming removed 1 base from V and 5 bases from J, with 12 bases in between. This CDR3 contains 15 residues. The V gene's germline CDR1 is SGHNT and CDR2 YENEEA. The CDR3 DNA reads TGTGCCAGCAGCTTAGTGGGAGGACCCCACAATGAGCAGTTCTTC. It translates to CASSLVGGPHNEQFF.

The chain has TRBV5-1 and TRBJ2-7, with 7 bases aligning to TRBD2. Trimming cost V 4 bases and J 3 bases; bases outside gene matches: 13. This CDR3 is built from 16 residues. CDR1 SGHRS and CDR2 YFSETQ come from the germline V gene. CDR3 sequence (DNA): TGCGCCAGCAGCACTACGACTAGCCTTGCAAACTACGAGCAGTACTTC. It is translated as CASSTTTSLANYEQYF.